This entry concerns a single T cell receptor beta chain. As yet, its antigen is unknown. The entry originates in a study of post-analysis software for immune sequencing data. Included in the TCR beta cDNA libraries were unique molecular identifiers. Each CDR3 protein is one row after TCRdb ran MiXCR on the PCR reads. The data hold fewer than 850,000 distinct CDR3 sequences, with around 27% observed a single time. Whole-study findings and limits: Patients had higher frequencies than controls of roughly 5 TRBV segments, including TRBV5-6, TRBV5-1 and TRBV20-1.

The CDR3 runs 15 residues. The J segment lost 9 bases and the V segment lost 5 bases, leaving 11 bases of the junction unmatched. Germline loops: CDR1 DFQATT, CDR2 SNEGSKA (reference sequence). The chain carries TRBV20-1 and TRBJ2-1; TRBD2 agrees at 12 bases. This TCR derives from a girl under 18 with multiple sclerosis. Sequencing was carried out using blood. CDR3 sequence reads: CSAQDLAGGGGEQFF. The CDR3 DNA is TGCAGTGCTCAGGATCTAGCGGGAGGGGGTGGTGAGCAGTTCTTC.